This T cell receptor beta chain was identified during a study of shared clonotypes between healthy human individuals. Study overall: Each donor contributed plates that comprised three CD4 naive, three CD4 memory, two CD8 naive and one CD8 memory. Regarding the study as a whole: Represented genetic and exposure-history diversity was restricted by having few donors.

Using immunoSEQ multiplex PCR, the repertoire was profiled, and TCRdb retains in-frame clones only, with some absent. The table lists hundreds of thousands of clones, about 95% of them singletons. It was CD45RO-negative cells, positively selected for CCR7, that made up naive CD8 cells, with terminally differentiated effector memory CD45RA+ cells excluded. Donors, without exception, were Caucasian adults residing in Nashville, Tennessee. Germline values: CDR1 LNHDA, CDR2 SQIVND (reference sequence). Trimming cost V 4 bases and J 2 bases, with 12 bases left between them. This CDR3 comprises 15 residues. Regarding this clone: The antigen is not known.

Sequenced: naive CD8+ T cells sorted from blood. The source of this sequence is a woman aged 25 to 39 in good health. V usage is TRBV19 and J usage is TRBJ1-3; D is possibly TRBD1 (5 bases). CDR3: CASSTMQGTGNTIYF. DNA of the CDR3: TGTGCCAGTAGTACCATGCAGGGAACTGGAAACACCATATATTTT.